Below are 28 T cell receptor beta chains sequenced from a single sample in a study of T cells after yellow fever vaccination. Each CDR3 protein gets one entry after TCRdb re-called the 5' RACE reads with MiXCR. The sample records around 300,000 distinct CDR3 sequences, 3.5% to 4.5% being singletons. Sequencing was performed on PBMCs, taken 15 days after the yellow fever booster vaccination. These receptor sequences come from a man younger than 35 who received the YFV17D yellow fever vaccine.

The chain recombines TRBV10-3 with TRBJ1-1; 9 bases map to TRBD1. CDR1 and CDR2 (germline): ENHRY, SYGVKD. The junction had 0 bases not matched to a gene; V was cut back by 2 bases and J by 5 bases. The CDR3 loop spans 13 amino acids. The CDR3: CAISEDRGTEAFF. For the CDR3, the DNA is TGTGCCATCAGTGAGGACAGGGGGACTGAAGCTTTCTTT.

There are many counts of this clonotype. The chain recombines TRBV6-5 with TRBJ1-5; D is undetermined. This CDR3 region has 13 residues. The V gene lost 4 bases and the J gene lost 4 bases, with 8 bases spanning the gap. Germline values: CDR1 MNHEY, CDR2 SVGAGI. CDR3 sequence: CASSLRANQPQHF. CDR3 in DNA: TGTGCCAGCAGTTTGAGGGCTAATCAGCCCCAGCATTTT.

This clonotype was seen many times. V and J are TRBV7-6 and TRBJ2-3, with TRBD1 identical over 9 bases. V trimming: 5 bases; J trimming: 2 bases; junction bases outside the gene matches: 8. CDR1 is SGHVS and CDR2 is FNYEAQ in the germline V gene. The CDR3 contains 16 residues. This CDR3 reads CASSELGQGLTDTQYF. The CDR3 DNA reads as TGTGCCAGCAGCGAGTTGGGACAGGGCCTCACAGATACGCAGTATTTT.

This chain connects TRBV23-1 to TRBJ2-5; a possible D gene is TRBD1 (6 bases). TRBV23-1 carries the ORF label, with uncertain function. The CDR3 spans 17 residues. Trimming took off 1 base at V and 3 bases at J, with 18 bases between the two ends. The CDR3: CASSQLGTILGKETQYF. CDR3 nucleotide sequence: TGCGCCAGCAGTCAATTGGGGACAATCCTTGGGAAAGAGACCCAGTACTTC.

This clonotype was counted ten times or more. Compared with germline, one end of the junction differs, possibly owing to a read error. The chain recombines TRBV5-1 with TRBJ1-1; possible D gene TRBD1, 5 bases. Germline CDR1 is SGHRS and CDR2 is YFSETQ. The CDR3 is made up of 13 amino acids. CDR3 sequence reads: CASSFDRNTEAFF. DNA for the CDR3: TGTGCCAGCAGTTTTGACAGGAACACTGAAGCTTTCTTT.

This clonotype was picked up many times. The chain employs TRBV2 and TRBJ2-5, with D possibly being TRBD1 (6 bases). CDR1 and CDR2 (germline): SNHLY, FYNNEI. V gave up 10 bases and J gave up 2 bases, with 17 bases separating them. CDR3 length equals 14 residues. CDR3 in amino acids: CANSRRTGQETQYF. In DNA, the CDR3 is TGTGCCAACTCCCGGCGAACAGGGCAAGAGACCCAGTACTTC.

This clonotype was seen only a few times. The CDR3 bases are TGTGCCAGCAGGGGGCATCAGATAAACACTGAAGCTTTCTTT. Translated: CASRGHQINTEAFF. J is TRBJ1-1 and V is TRBV28; D possibly corresponds to TRBD1 (5 bases). This CDR3 comprises 14 residues. V lost 6 bases, J lost 2 bases, and 13 bases lay in between. The germline V gene encodes CDR1 MDHEN and CDR2 SYDVKM.

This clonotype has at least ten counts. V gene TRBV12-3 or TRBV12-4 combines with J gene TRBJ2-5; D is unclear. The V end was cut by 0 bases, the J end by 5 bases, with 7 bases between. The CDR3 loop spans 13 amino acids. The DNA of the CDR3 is TGTGCCAGCAGTTTAGCGGTGGTTGAGACCCAGTACTTC. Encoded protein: CASSLAVVETQYF.

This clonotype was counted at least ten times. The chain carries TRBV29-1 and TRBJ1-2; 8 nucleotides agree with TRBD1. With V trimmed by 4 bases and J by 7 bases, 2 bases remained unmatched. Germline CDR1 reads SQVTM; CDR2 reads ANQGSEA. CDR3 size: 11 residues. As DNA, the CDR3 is TGCAGCGTTGGGGGACAGGCTGGCTACACCTTC. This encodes CSVGGQAGYTF.

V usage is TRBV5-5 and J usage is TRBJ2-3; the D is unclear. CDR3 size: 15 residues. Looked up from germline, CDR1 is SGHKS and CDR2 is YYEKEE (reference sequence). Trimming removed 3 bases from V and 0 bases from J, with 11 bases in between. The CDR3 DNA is TGTGCCAGCAGCTCCGCAATTTCTAGCACAGATACGCAGTATTTT. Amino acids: CASSSAISSTDTQYF.

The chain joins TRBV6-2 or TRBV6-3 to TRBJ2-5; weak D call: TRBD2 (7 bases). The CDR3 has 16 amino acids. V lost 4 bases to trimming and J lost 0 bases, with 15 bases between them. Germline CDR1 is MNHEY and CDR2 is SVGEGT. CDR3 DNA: TGTGCCAGCAGTTCCTCTCGGGGGGCGGACCAAGAGACCCAGTACTTC. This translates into CASSSSRGADQETQYF.

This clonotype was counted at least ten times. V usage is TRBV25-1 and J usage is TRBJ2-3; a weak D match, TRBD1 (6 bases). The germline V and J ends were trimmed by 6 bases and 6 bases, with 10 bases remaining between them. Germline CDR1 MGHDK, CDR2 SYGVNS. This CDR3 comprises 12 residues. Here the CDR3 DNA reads TGTGCCAGCAGCCGGACAGCCGATACGCAGTATTTT. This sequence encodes CASSRTADTQYF.

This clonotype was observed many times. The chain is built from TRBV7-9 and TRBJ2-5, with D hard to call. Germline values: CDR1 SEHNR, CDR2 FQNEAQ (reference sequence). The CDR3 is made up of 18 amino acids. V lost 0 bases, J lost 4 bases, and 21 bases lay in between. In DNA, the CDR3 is TGTGCCAGCAGCTTAGCCCCAGGATCCGCTTGGTTGTTAGAGACCCAGTACTTC. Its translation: CASSLAPGSAWLLETQYF.

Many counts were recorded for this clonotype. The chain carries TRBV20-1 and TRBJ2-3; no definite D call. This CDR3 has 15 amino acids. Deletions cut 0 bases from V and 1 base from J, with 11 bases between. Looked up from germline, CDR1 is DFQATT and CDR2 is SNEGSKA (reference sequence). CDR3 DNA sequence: TGCAGTGCTAGAGATCTTCTGGACGGCACAGATACGCAGTATTTT. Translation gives CSARDLLDGTDTQYF.

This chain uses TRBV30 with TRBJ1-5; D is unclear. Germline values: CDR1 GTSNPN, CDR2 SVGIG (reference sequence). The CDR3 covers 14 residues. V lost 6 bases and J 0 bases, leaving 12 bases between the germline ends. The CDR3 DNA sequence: TGTGCCTGTAGCACAATGTATAGCAATCAGCCCCAGCATTTT. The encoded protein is CACSTMYSNQPQHF.

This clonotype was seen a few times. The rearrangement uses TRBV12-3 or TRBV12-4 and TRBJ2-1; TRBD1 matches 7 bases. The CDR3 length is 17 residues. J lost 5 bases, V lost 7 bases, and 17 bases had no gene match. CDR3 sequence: CASTSDRALPFHNEQFF. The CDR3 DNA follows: TGTGCCAGCACTTCTGACAGGGCCCTACCTTTTCACAATGAGCAGTTCTTC.

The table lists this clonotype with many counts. The CDR3 DNA reads TGTGCCAGCAGTATGACCGGGACAGGTCGATCCTACGAGCAGTACTTC. Its translation: CASSMTGTGRSYEQYF. The chain carries TRBV6-5 and TRBJ2-7; 8 bases are shared with TRBD1. Germline V CDR1 and CDR2: MNHEY, SVGAGI. V shed 5 bases and J 1 base; nucleotides not matched to a gene: 10. This CDR3 contains 16 residues.

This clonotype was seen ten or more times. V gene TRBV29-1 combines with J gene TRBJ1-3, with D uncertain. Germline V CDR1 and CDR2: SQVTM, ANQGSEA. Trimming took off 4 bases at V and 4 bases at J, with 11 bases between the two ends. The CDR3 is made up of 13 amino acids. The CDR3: CSVVPEAGNTIYF. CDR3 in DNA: TGCAGCGTTGTGCCTGAGGCCGGAAACACCATATATTTT.

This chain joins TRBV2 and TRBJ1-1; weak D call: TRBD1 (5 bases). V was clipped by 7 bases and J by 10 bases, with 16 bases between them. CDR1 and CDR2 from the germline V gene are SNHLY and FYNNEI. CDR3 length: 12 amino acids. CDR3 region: CASNTGTGGAFF. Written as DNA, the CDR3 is TGTGCCAGCAACACAGGTACCGGCGGAGCTTTCTTT.

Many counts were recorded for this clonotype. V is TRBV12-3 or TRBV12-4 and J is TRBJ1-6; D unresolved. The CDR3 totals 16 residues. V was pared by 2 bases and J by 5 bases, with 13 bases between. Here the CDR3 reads CASSLWGPVNNSPLHF. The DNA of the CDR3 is TGTGCCAGCAGTTTATGGGGTCCAGTAAATAATTCACCCCTCCACTTT.

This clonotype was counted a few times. CDR3 protein: CATIQGPNTGELFF. The DNA of the CDR3 is TGTGCCACCATACAGGGACCGAACACCGGGGAGCTGTTTTTT. The chain couples TRBV10-3 to TRBJ2-2; a weak D match, TRBD1 (6 bases). Germline lookup yields CDR1 ENHRY and CDR2 SYGVKD. With 10 bases removed from V and 0 bases from J, the gap between germline ends came to 12 bases. CDR3 length equals 14 residues.

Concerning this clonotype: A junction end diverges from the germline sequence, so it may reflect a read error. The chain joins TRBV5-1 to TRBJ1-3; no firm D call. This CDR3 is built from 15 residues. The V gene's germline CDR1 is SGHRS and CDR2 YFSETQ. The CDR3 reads CASSLFGVAENTLYF. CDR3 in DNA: TGCGCCAGCAGCTTATTCGGGGTCGCGGAAAACACCTTATATTTT.

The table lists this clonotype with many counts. The CDR3 region is CASSLDQQAVFYGYTF. CDR3 DNA: TGTGCCAGCAGCTTAGATCAGCAGGCCGTTTTTTATGGCTACACCTTC. The chain is built from TRBV7-2 and TRBJ1-2; D remains ambiguous. The CDR3 extends over 16 amino acids. With 1 base removed from V and 5 bases from J, the gap between germline ends came to 17 bases. Germline lookup yields CDR1 SGHTA and CDR2 FQGNSA.

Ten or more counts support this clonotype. CDR3 sequence reads: CASSQDVGSDTQYF. Here the CDR3 DNA reads TGCGCCAGCAGCCAAGATGTGGGTTCAGATACGCAGTATTTT. V is TRBV4-3 and J is TRBJ2-3, with D unresolved. V shed 0 bases and J shed 4 bases, with 8 bases lying between them. The germline gives CDR1 LGHNA, CDR2 YSLEER. The CDR3 is made up of 14 amino acids.

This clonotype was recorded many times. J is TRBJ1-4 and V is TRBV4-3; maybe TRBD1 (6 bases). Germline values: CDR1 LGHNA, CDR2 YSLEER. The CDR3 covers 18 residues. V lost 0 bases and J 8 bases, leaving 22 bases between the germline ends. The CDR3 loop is CASSQERLVGTLGEKLFF. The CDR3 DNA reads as TGCGCCAGCAGCCAAGAAAGGCTCGTTGGGACATTGGGCGAAAAACTGTTTTTT.

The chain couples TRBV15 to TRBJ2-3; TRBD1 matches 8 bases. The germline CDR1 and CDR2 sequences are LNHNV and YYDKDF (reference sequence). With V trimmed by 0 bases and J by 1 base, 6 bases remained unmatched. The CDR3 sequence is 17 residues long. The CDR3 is CATSRDQQGGGTDTQYF. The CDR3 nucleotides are TGTGCCACCAGCAGAGATCAACAGGGGGGTGGCACAGATACGCAGTATTTT.

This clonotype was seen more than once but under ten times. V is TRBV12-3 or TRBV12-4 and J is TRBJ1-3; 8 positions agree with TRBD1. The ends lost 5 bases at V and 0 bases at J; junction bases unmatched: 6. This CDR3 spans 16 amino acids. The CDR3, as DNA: TGTGCCAGCAGTCCGACAGGGGCGTCCTCTGGAAACACCATATATTTT. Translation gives CASSPTGASSGNTIYF.

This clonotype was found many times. CDR3 in DNA: TGTGCCAGCAGCCAAGGGCTGCCGAACACCGGGGAGCTGTTTTTT. Protein: CASSQGLPNTGELFF. The V gene is TRBV4-2, the J gene TRBJ2-2; no clear D gene. This CDR3 is built from 15 residues. Germline CDR1 is LGHNA and CDR2 is YNFKEQ. The V end lost 1 base, the J end lost 0 bases, and 6 bases lay between the germline ends.